A single T cell receptor (beta chain) is shown here with its context. TCRdb's table, derived via immunoSEQ multiplex PCR, lists solely in-frame clones and lacks some. The sample yields around 52,000 clones, 82% seen once. The data were obtained in a study of blood T cell repertoires in COVID-19. The CDR3 contains 15 residues. Germline V gene data show CDR1 as MNHEY and CDR2 as SVGAGI. Trimming removed 5 bases from V and 4 bases from J; junction bases left unmatched: 6. V usage is TRBV6-5 and J usage is TRBJ1-5; the match to TRBD1 covers 9 bases. Sequenced: peripheral blood. The TCR comes from a woman of 80 years or more with acute or convalescent COVID-19. CDR3 protein: CASSTDRGGNQPQHF. For the CDR3, the DNA is TGTGCCAGCAGTACAGACAGGGGGGGAAATCAGCCCCAGCATTTT.